This T cell receptor (beta chain) derives from a study of T cell repertoires in cytomegalovirus infection. TCRdb called the reads again in MiXCR, with one record for every CDR3 protein. This sample has about 400,000 distinct CDR3 sequences, with about 34% found just once. Comments on this clonotype: Its antigen remains unidentified.

V shed 6 bases, J shed 1 base, and the junction held 5 bases outside the gene matches. This CDR3 is built from 15 residues. Germline V lookup: CDR1 LNHDA, CDR2 SQIVND (reference sequence). This chain joins TRBV19 and TRBJ2-1; 8 nucleotides agree with TRBD2. The specimen was cultured PBMCs, collected from culture after CMV antigen stimulation. The origin of this receptor is a human donor in good health (CMV status not recorded). Some clones in this sample may be carry-over from other donors' samples. CDR3 DNA: TGTGCCAGTAGCCACGGGGGGGATTCCTACAATGAGCAGTTCTTC. Amino acids: CASSHGGDSYNEQFF.